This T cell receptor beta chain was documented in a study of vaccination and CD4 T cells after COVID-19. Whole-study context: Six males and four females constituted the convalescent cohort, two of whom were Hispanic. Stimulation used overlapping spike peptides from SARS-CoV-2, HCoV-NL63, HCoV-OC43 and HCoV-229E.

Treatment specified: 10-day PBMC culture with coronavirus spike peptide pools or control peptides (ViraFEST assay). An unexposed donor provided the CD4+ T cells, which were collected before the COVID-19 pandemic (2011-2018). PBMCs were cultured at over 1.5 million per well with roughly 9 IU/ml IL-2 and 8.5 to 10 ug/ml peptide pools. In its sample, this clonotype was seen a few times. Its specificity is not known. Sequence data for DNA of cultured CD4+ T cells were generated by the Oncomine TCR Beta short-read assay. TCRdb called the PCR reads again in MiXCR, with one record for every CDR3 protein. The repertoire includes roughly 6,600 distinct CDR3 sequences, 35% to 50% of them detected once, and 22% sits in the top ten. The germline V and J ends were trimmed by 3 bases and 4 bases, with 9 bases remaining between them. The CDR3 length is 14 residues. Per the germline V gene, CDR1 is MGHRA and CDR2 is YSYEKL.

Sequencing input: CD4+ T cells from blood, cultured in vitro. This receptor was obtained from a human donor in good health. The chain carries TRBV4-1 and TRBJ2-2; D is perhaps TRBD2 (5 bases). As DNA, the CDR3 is TGCGCCAGCAGCCATCGACTAATCACCGGGGAGCTGTTTTTT. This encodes CASSHRLITGELFF.